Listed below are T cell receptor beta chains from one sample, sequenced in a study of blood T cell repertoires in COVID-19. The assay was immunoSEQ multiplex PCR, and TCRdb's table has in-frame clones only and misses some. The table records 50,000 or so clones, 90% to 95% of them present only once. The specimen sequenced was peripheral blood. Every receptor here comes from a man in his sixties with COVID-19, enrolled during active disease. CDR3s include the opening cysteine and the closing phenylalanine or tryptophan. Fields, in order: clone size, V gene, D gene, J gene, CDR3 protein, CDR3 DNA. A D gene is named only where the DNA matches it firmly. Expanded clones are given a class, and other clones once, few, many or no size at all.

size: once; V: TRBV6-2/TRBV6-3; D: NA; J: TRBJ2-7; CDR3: CASSYASALTKEQYF; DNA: TGTGCCAGCAGTTACGCTAGCGCCCTCACCAAGGAGCAGTACTTC
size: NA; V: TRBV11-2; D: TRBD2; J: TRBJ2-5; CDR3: CASSSTAIRTSSQETQYF; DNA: TGTGCCAGCAGCTCCACGGCCATAAGGACTAGCAGCCAAGAGACCCAGTACTTC
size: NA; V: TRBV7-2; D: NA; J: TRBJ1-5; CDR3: CASGPWGGDQPQHF; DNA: TGTGCCAGCGGTCCCTGGGGAGGGGATCAGCCCCAGCATTTT
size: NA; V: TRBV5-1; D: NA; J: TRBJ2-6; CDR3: CASSLAGYGANVLTF; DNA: TGCGCCAGCAGCTTGGCAGGGTACGGGGCCAACGTCCTGACTTTC
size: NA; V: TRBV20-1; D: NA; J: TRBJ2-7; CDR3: CSARVYEQYF; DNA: TGCAGTGCCCGAGTATACGAGCAGTACTTC
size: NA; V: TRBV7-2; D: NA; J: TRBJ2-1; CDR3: CASSFSQGFPYNEQFF; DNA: TGTGCCAGCAGCTTTTCACAGGGCTTCCCCTACAATGAGCAGTTCTTC
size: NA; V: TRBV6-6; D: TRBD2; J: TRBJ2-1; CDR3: CASSYSGTTNNEQFF; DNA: TGTGCCAGCAGTTACTCGGGGACTACCAACAATGAGCAGTTCTTC
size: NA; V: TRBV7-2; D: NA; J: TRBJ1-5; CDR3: CASSPYRNQPQHF; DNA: TGTGCCAGCAGCCCCTACAGAAATCAGCCCCAGCATTTT
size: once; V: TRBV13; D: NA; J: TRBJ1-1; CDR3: CASTLGRAGTEAFF; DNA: TGTGCCAGCACCCTCGGCAGGGCGGGAACTGAAGCTTTCTTT
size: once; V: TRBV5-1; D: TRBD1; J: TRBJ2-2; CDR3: CASSLGVTGTGELFF; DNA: TGCGCCAGCAGCTTGGGGGTGACAGGGACCGGGGAGCTGTTTTTT
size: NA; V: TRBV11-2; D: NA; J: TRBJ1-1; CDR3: CASSPGDKLNTEAFF; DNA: TGTGCCAGCAGCCCTGGGGACAAGCTGAACACTGAAGCTTTCTTT
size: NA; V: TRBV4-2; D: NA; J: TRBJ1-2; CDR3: CASSVSLETGYGYTF; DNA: TGTGCCAGCAGCGTATCGCTCGAGACGGGCTATGGCTACACCTTC
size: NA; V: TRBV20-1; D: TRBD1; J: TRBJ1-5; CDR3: CSASEGTGGRSNQPQHF; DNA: TGCAGTGCTAGTGAAGGGACAGGGGGCCGCAGCAATCAGCCCCAGCATTTT
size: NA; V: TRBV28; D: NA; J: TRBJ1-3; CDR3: CASSLLSGSSGNTIYF; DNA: TGTGCCAGCAGTTTACTTTCTGGCAGCTCTGGAAACACCATATATTTT
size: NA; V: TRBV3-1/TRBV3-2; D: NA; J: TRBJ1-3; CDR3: CASSQGPGIINTIYF; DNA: TGTGCCAGCAGCCAAGGGCCAGGGATAATCAACACCATATATTTT
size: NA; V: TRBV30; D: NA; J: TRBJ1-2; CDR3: CAWYNDGYTF; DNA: TGTGCCTGGTACAACGATGGCTACACCTTC
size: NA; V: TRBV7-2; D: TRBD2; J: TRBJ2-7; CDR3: CASSLEGSGRYEQYF; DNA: TGTGCCAGCAGCTTAGAAGGTAGCGGGAGGTACGAGCAGTACTTC
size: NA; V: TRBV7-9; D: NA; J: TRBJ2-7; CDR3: CASSLGRGNPTYEQYF; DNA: TGTGCCAGCAGCTTAGGAAGGGGAAACCCCACCTACGAGCAGTACTTC
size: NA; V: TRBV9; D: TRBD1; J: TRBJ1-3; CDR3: CASSVLGQGGDTIYF; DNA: TGTGCCAGCAGCGTTCTGGGACAGGGAGGAGACACCATATATTTT
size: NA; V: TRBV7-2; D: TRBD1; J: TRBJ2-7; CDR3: CASSSLDRGGEQYF; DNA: TGTGCCAGCAGCTCCTTGGACAGGGGGGGCGAGCAGTACTTC
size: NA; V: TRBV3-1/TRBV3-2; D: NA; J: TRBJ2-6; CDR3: CASSQDGRGGANVLTF; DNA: TGTGCCAGCAGCCAAGATGGCAGGGGTGGGGCCAACGTCCTGACTTTC
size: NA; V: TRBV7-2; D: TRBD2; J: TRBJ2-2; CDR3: CASSLPSGRSTGELFF; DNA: TGTGCCAGCAGCCTCCCTAGCGGGAGGAGCACCGGGGAGCTGTTTTTT
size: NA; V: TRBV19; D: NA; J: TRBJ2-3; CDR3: CASSIRREYTQYF; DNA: TGTGCCAGTAGTATCAGACGGGAGTACACGCAGTATTTT
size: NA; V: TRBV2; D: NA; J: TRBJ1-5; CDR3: CASTQRHRGGNQPQHF; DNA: TGTGCCAGCACCCAAAGACACCGTGGTGGCAATCAGCCCCAGCATTTT
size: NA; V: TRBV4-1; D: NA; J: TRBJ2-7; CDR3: CASSVQVRYEQYF; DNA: TGCGCCAGCAGCGTCCAGGTACGTTACGAGCAGTACTTC
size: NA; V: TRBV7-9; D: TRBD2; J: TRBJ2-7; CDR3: CASRRSSGSYEQYF; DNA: TGTGCCAGCAGGAGGTCTAGCGGGTCCTACGAGCAGTACTTC
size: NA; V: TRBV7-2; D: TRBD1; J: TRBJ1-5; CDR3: CASSSPDTGEVGHQPQHF; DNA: TGTGCCAGCAGCTCTCCCGATACAGGGGAAGTAGGGCATCAGCCCCAGCATTTT
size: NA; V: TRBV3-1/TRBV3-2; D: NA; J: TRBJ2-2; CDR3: CASSQEPRTGELFF; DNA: TGTGCCAGCAGCCAAGAACCCCGGACCGGGGAGCTGTTTTTT
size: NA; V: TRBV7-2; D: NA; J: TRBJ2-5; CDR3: CASSLGGGILQETQYF; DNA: TGTGCCAGCAGCTTAGGCGGCGGGATACTTCAAGAGACCCAGTACTTC
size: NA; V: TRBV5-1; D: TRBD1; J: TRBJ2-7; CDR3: CASSALPGTGGYEQYF; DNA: TGCGCCAGCAGCGCTTTGCCCGGGACAGGGGGCTACGAGCAGTACTTC
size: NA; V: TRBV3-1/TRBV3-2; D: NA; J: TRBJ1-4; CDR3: CASSQWKRVGAPEKLFF; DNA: TGTGCCAGCAGCCAATGGAAACGGGTTGGGGCGCCTGAAAAACTGTTTTTT
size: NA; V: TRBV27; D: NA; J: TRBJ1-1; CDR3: CASSPGSVNTEAFF; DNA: TGTGCCAGCAGTCCCGGGTCGGTGAACACTGAAGCTTTCTTT
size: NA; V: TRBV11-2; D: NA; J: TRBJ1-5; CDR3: CASSLDTGGNQPQHF; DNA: TGTGCCAGCAGCTTAGATACGGGTGGCAATCAGCCCCAGCATTTT
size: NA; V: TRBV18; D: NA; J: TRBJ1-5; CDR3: CASSPAGGNQPQHF; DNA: TGTGCCAGCTCACCGGCAGGGGGCAATCAGCCCCAGCATTTT
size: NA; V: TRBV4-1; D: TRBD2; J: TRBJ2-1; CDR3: CASSPQGLAGALRDEQFF; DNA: TGCGCCAGCAGCCCCCAGGGACTAGCGGGGGCCCTTCGGGATGAGCAGTTCTTC
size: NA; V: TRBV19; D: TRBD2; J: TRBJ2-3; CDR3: CASSQPGSGGLAKDTQYF; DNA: TGTGCCAGTAGTCAGCCGGGGAGTGGGGGACTAGCGAAAGATACGCAGTATTTT
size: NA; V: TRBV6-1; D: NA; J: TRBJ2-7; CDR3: CASSEFTVEQYF; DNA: TGTGCCAGCAGTGAATTCACGGTCGAGCAGTACTTC
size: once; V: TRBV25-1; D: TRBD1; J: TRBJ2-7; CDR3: CASEGQGAGEQYF; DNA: TGTGCCAGCGAGGGACAGGGGGCTGGAGAGCAGTACTTC
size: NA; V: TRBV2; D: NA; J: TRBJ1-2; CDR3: CASSVVGLHGYTF; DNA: TGTGCCAGCAGTGTAGTGGGGCTGCATGGCTACACCTTC
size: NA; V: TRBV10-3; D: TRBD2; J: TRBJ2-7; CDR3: CAAGSPGLADMPYEQYF; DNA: TGTGCCGCAGGAAGTCCGGGACTAGCGGATATGCCCTACGAGCAGTACTTC
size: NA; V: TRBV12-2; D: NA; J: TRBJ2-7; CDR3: CASRLDWAGPYEQYF; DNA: TGTGCAAGTCGCTTAGATTGGGCCGGCCCCTACGAGCAGTACTTC
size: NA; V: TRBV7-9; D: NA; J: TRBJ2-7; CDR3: CASSLSGIGYEQYF; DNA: TGTGCCAGCAGCTTATCGGGGATCGGCTACGAGCAGTACTTC
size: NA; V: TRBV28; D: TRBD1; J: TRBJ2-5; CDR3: CASTTRQGAETQYF; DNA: TGTGCCAGCACCACTCGACAGGGCGCGGAGACCCAGTACTTC
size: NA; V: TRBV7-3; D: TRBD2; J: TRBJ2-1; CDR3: CASSSGTSGLNEQFF; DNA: TGTGCCAGCAGCTCCGGGACTAGCGGCCTCAATGAGCAGTTCTTC
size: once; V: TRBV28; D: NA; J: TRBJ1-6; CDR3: CASTYLRSSYNSPLHF; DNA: TGTGCCAGCACCTACTTGAGGAGCTCCTATAATTCACCCCTCCACTTT
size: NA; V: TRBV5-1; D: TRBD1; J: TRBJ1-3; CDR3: CASRQGLENTIYF; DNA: TGCGCCAGCCGACAGGGTTTGGAAAACACCATATATTTT
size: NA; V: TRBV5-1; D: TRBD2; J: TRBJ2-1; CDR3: CASSSGTSGINEQFF; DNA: TGCGCCAGCAGCTCCGGGACTAGCGGGATCAATGAGCAGTTCTTC
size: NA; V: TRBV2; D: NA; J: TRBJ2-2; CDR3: CASSIIQIAPGELFF; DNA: TGTGCCAGCAGTATTATTCAGATAGCCCCCGGGGAGCTGTTTTTT
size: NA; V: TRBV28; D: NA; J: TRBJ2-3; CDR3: CASSRRDTDTQYF; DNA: TGTGCCAGCAGTCGACGGGACACAGATACGCAGTATTTT
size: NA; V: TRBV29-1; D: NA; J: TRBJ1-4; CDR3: CSARIQGGEKLFF; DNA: TGCAGCGCACGTATTCAGGGTGGTGAAAAACTGTTTTTT
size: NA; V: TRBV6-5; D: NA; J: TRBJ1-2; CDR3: CASSSLTANYGYTF; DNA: TGTGCCAGCAGTTCCCTGACAGCTAACTATGGCTACACCTTC